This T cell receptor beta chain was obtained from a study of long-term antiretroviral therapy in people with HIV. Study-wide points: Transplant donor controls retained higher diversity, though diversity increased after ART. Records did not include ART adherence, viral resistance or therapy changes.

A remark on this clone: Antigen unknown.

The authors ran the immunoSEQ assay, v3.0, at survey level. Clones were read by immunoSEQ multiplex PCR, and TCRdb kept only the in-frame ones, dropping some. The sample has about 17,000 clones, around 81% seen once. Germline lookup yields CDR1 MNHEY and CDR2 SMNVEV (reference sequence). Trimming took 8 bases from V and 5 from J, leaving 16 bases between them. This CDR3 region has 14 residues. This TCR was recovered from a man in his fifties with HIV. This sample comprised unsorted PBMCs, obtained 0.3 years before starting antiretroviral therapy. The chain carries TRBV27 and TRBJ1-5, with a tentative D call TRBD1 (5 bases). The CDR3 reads CASGSAGRDQPQHF. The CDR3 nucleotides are TGTGCCAGCGGATCAGCAGGGCGCGATCAGCCCCAGCATTTT.